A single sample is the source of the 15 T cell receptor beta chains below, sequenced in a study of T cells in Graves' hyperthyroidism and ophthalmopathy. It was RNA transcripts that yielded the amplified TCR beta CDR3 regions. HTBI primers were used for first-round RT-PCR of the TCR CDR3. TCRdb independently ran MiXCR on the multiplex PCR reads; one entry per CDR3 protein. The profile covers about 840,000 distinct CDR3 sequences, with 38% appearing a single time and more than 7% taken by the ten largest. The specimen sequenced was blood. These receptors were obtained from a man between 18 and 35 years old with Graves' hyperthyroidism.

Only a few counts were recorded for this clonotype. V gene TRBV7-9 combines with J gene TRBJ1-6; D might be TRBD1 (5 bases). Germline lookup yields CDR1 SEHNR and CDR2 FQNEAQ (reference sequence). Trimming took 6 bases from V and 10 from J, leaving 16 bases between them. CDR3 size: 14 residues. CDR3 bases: TGTGCCAGCAGTTATCGGGCAGGGTCCTCACCCCTCCACTTT. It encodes CASSYRAGSSPLHF.

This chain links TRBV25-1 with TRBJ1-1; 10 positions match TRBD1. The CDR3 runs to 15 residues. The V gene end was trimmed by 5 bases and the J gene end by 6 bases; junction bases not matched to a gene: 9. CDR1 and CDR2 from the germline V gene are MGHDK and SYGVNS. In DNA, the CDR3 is TGTGCCAGCAGTTTCGGGACAGGGGAAGGTCCTGAAGCTTTCTTT. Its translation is CASSFGTGEGPEAFF.

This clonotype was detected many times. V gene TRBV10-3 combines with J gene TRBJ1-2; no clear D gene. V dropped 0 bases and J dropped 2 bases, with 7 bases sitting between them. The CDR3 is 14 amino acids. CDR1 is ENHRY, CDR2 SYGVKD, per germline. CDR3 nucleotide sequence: TGTGCCATCAGTGAGTCGTCAGTGAACTATGGCTACACCTTC. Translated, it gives CAISESSVNYGYTF.

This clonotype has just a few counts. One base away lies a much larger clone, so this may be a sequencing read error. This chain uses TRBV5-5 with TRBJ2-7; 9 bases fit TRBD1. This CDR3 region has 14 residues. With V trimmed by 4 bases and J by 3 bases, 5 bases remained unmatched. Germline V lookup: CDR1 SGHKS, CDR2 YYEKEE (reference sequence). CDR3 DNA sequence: TGTGCCAGCAGCCAAAGGGGACAGGGCTACGAGCAGTACTTC. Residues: CASSQRGQGYEQYF.

CDR3 coding DNA: TGCAGTGCTAGAGATGATCTAGACTCCCAAGAGACCCAGTACTTC. As protein: CSARDDLDSQETQYF. The chain has TRBV20-1 and TRBJ2-5; D is unclear. The CDR3 length is 15 residues. Germline V gives CDR1 DFQATT, CDR2 SNEGSKA (reference sequence). V gave up 0 bases and J gave up 1 base, with 12 bases separating them.

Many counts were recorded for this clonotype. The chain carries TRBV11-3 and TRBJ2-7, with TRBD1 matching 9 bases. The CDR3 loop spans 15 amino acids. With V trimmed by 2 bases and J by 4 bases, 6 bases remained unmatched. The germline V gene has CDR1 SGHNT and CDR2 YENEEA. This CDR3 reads CASSLSIGQGYEQYF. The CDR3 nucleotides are TGTGCCAGCAGCTTAAGTATCGGACAGGGGTACGAGCAGTACTTC.

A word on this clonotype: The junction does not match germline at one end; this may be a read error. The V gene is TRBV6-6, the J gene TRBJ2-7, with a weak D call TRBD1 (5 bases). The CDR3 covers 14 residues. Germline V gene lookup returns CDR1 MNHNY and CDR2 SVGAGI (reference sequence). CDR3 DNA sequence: TGTGTCAGCAGTTACCGACAGTCCGGCTACGAGCAGTACTTC. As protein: CVSSYRQSGYEQYF.

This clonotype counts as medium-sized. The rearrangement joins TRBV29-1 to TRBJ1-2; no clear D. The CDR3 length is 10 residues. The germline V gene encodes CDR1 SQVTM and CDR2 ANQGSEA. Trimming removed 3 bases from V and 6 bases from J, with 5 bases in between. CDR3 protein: CSVEGNGYTF. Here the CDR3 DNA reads TGCAGCGTTGAGGGTAATGGCTACACCTTC.

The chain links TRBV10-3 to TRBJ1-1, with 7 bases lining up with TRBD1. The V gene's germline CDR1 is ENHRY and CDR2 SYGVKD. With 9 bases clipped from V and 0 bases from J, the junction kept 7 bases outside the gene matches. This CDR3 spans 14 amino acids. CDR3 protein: CAMSTGSMNTEAFF. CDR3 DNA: TGTGCCATGTCGACAGGGAGCATGAACACTGAAGCTTTCTTT.

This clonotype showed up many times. This CDR3 is CSVQGAGANVLTF. Here the CDR3 DNA reads TGCAGCGTGCAGGGGGCTGGGGCCAACGTCCTGACTTTC. The rearrangement uses TRBV29-1 and TRBJ2-6; 7 bases line up with TRBD1. Per the germline V gene, CDR1 is SQVTM and CDR2 is ANQGSEA. This CDR3 spans 13 amino acids. Unmatched junction bases numbered 1, after V lost 6 bases and J lost 2 bases.

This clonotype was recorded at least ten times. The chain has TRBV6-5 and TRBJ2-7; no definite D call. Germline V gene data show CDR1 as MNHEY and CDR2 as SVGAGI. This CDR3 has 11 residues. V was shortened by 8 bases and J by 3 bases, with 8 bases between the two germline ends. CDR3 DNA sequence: TGTGCCAGCGGTACGGACTACGAGCAGTACTTC. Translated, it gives CASGTDYEQYF.

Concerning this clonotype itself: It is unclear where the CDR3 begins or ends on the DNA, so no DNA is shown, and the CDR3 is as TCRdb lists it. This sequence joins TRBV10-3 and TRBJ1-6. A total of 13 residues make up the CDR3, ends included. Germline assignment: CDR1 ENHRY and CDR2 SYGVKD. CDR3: CAICSAKGSPLHF.

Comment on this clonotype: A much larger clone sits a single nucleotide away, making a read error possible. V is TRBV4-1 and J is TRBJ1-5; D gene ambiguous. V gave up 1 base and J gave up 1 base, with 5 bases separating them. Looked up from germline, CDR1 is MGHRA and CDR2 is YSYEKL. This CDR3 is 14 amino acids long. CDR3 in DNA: TGCGCCAGCAGCCAAGTTGACAGCAATCAGCCCCAGCATTTT. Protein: CASSQVDSNQPQHF.

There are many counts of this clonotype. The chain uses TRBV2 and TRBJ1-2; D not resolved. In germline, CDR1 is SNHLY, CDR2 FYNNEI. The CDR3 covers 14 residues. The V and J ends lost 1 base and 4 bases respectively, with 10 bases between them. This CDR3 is CASSEGGASYGYTF. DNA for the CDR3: TGTGCCAGCAGTGAAGGGGGAGCTAGCTATGGCTACACCTTC.

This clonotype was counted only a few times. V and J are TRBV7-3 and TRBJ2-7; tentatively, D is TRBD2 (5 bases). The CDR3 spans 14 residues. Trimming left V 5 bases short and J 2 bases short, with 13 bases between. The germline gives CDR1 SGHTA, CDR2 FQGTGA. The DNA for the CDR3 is TGTGCCAGCAGCCGACGCGGGCCCACCTACGAGCAGTACTTC. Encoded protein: CASSRRGPTYEQYF.